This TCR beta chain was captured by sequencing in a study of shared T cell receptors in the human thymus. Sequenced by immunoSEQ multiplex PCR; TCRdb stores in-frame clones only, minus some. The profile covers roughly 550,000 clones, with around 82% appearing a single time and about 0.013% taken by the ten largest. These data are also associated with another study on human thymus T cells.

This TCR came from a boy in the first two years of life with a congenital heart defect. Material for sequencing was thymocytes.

CDR3: CASSNERDFSYNEQFF. The DNA for the CDR3 is TGCGCCAGCAGCAATGAACGGGACTTCTCCTACAATGAGCAGTTCTTC. This chain connects TRBV5-1 to TRBJ2-1; tentatively, D is TRBD2 (6 bases). V lost 4 bases to trimming and J lost 0 bases, with 14 bases between them. Germline-derived CDR1 and CDR2 are SGHRS and YFSETQ. The CDR3 consists of 16 residues.